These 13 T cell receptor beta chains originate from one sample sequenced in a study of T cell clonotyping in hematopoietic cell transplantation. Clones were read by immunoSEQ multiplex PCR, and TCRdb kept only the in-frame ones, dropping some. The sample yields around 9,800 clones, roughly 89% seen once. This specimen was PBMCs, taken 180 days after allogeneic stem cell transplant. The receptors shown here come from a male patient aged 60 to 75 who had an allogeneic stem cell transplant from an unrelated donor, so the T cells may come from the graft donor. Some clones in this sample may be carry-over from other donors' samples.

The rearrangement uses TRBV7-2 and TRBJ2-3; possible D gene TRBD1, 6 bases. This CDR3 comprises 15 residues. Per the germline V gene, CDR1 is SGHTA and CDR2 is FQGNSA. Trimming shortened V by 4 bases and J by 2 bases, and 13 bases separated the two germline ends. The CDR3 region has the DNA TGTGCCAGCAGCTCAACAGGGATCAACACAGATACGCAGTATTTT. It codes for CASSSTGINTDTQYF.

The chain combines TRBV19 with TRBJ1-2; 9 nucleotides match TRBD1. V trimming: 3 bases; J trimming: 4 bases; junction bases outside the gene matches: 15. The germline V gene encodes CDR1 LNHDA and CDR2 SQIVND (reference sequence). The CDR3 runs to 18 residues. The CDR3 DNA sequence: TGTGCCAGTAGTATTAGACTTTCCGGGACAGGGATCCTCTATGGCTACACCTTC. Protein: CASSIRLSGTGILYGYTF. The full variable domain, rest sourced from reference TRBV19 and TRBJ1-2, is DGGITQSPKYLFRKEGQNVTLSCEQNLNHDAMYWYRQDPGQGLRLIYYSQIVNDFQKGDIAEGYSVSREKKESFPLTVTSAQKNPTAFYLCASSIRLSGTGILYGYTFGSGTRLTVV.

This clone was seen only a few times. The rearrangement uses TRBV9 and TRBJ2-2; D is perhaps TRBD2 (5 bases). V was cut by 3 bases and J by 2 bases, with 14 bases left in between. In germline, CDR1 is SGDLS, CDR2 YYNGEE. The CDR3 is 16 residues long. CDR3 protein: CASSAGGSFNTGELFF. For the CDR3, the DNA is TGTGCCAGCAGCGCTGGAGGTAGTTTCAACACCGGGGAGCTGTTTTTT.

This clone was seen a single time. This chain's CDR3 is CASSVEVENSNSPLHF. In DNA form, the CDR3 reads TGTGCCAGCAGCGTAGAGGTGGAGAATAGTAATTCACCCCTCCACTTT. The chain recombines TRBV9 with TRBJ1-6; D is ambiguous. Trimming removed 0 bases from V and 6 bases from J, with 13 bases in between. Germline loops: CDR1 SGDLS, CDR2 YYNGEE. This CDR3 contains 16 residues.

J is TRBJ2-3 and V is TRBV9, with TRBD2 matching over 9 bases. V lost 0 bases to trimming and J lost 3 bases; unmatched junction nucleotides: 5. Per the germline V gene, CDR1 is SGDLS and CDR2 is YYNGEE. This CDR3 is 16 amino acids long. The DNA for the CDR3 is TGTGCCAGCAGCGTAGCCGGCGGGGGGGGGACAGATACGCAGTATTTT. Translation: CASSVAGGGGTDTQYF. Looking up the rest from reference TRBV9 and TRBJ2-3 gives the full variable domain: DSGVTQTPKHLITATGQRVTLRCSPRSGDLSVYWYQQSLDQGLQFLIQYYNGEERAKGNILERFSAQQFPDLHSELNLSSLELGDSALYFCASSVAGGGGTDTQYFGPGTRLTVL.

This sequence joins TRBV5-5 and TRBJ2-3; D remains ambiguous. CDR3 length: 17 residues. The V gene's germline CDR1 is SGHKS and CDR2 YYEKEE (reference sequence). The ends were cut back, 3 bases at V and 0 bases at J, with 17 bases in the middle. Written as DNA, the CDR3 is TGTGCCAGCAGCTGGACGCTCAGGTTTTCTAGCACAGATACGCAGTATTTT. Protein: CASSWTLRFSSTDTQYF.

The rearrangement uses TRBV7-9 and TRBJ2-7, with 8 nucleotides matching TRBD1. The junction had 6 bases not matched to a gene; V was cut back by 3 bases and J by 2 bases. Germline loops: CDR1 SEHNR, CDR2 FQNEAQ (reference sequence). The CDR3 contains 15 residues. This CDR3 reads CASSFGDRQPYEQYF. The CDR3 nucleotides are TGTGCCAGCAGCTTCGGGGACAGGCAACCCTACGAGCAGTACTTC. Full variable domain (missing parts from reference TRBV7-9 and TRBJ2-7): DTGVSQNPRHKITKRGQNVTFRCDPISEHNRLYWYRQTLGQGPEFLTYFQNEAQLEKSRLLSDRFSAERPKGSFSTLEIQRTEQGDSAMYLCASSFGDRQPYEQYFGPGTRLTVT.

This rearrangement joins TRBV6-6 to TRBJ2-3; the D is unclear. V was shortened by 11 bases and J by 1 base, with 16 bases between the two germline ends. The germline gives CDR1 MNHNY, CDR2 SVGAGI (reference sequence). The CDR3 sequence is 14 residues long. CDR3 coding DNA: TGTGCCTGTCGGACGGCTACGGGCACAGATACGCAGTATTTT. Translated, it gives CACRTATGTDTQYF.

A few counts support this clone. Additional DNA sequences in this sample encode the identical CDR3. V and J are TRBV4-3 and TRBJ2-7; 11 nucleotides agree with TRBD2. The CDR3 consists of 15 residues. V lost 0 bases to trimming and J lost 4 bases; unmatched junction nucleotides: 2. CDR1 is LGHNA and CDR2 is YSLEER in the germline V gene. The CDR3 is CASSQDSSGGYEQYF. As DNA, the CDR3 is TGCGCCAGCAGCCAAGATTCTAGCGGGGGGTACGAGCAGTACTTC.

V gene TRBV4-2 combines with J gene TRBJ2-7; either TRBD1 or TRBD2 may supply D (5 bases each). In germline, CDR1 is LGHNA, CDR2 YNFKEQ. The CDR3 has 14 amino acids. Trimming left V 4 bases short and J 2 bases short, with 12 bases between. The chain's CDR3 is CASSPGLGAYEQYF. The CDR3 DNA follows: TGTGCCAGCAGCCCCGGTCTGGGGGCCTACGAGCAGTACTTC.

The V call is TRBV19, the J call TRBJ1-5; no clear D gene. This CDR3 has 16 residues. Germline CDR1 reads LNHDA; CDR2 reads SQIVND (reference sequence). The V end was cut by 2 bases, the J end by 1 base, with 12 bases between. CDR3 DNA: TGTGCCAGTAGTATACTAGAGACAAGAAGCAATCAGCCCCAGCATTTT. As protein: CASSILETRSNQPQHF.

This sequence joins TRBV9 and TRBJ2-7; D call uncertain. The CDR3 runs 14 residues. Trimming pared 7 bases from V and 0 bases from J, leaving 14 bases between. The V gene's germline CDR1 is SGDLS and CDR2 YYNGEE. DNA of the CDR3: TGTGCCAGCTCATTTTCGGGTAGCTCCTACGAGCAGTACTTC. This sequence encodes CASSFSGSSYEQYF.

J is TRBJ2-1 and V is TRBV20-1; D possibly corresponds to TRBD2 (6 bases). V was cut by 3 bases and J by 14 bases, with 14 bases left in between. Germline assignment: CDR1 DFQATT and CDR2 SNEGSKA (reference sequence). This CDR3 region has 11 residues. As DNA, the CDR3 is TGCAGTGCTAGTGGGACGGGGGTTAAGTTCTTC. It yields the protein CSASGTGVKFF.